A selection of T cell receptor beta chains follows, all from one sample in a study of blood T cell repertoires in COVID-19. Profiled with immunoSEQ multiplex PCR; TCRdb holds only in-frame clones, not every one. The sample lists 180,000 or so clones, around four fifths occurring once. The source material was peripheral blood. These receptors were taken from a woman aged 70-85 years with COVID-19, enrolled during active disease. CDR3s include the opening cysteine and the closing phenylalanine or tryptophan. The order of the fields is D gene, clone size, CDR3 length, V gene, J gene, CDR3 DNA, CDR3 protein. A D gene is named only where the DNA matches it firmly. For some rows the clone size is stated as once, few or many, or as a class when expanded; others skip it.

D gene: NA; clone size: NA; CDR3 length: 13; V gene: TRBV15; J gene: TRBJ2-2; CDR3 DNA: TGTGCCACCAGCGGGACAACGAACGGGGAGCTGTTTTTT; CDR3 protein: CATSGTTNGELFF
D gene: TRBD1; clone size: NA; CDR3 length: 15; V gene: TRBV6-5; J gene: TRBJ1-2; CDR3 DNA: TGTGCCAGCAGACAAACCGGGACAGGGCTTTATGGCTACACCTTC; CDR3 protein: CASRQTGTGLYGYTF
D gene: NA; clone size: NA; CDR3 length: 13; V gene: TRBV6-1; J gene: TRBJ1-1; CDR3 DNA: TGTGCCAGCAGTGAAGCCGGGAGGAACGAAGCTTTCTTT; CDR3 protein: CASSEAGRNEAFF
D gene: TRBD1; clone size: NA; CDR3 length: 15; V gene: TRBV18; J gene: TRBJ1-5; CDR3 DNA: TGTGCCAGCTCACCAGAGACAGGGCTTGGTCAGCCCCAGCATTTT; CDR3 protein: CASSPETGLGQPQHF
D gene: NA; clone size: NA; CDR3 length: 14; V gene: TRBV19; J gene: TRBJ1-5; CDR3 DNA: TGTGCCAGTAGTATCGTTCGAGAAAATCAGCCCCAGCATTTT; CDR3 protein: CASSIVRENQPQHF
D gene: NA; clone size: NA; CDR3 length: 14; V gene: TRBV10-3; J gene: TRBJ2-7; CDR3 DNA: TGTGCCATCGGGTCTTTCCTCCGGGGCTACGAGCAGTACTTC; CDR3 protein: CAIGSFLRGYEQYF
D gene: TRBD1; clone size: once; CDR3 length: 12; V gene: TRBV30; J gene: TRBJ1-2; CDR3 DNA: TGTGCCTGGAGTCCCTGGGACAGAGACTACACCTTC; CDR3 protein: CAWSPWDRDYTF
D gene: NA; clone size: NA; CDR3 length: 15; V gene: TRBV11-2; J gene: TRBJ2-1; CDR3 DNA: TGTGCCAGCAGCTTAAGTGACAGGTTAGGCAATGAGCAGTTCTTC; CDR3 protein: CASSLSDRLGNEQFF
D gene: NA; clone size: NA; CDR3 length: 12; V gene: TRBV2; J gene: TRBJ1-2; CDR3 DNA: TGTGCCAGCAGTGAAGGAGGCTATGGCTACACCTTC; CDR3 protein: CASSEGGYGYTF
D gene: NA; clone size: NA; CDR3 length: 17; V gene: TRBV7-2; J gene: TRBJ1-4; CDR3 DNA: TGTGCCAGCAGCTTACTGCCCGTCTGGGCGGGTCGTGAAAAACTGTTTTTT; CDR3 protein: CASSLLPVWAGREKLFF
D gene: TRBD1; clone size: NA; CDR3 length: 17; V gene: TRBV9; J gene: TRBJ2-4; CDR3 DNA: TGTGCCAGCAGCGAGGGACAGGGGGGTGTTGCCAAAAACATTCAGTACTTC; CDR3 protein: CASSEGQGGVAKNIQYF
D gene: NA; clone size: NA; CDR3 length: 14; V gene: TRBV7-3; J gene: TRBJ1-1; CDR3 DNA: TGTGCCAGCAGCCTCAGTCGGGATAGCACTGAAGCTTTCTTT; CDR3 protein: CASSLSRDSTEAFF
D gene: TRBD1; clone size: NA; CDR3 length: 12; V gene: TRBV29-1; J gene: TRBJ1-1; CDR3 DNA: TGCAGCGGTGGACAGGTGAACACTGAAGCTTTCTTT; CDR3 protein: CSGGQVNTEAFF
D gene: NA; clone size: once; CDR3 length: 14; V gene: TRBV15; J gene: TRBJ2-3; CDR3 DNA: TGTGCCACCAGCAGGGGGACAACAGCCGATACGCAGTATTTT; CDR3 protein: CATSRGTTADTQYF
D gene: TRBD2; clone size: NA; CDR3 length: 15; V gene: TRBV5-4; J gene: TRBJ2-5; CDR3 DNA: TGTGCCAGCAGCGCGGGACTAGGGGGGCGAGAGACCCAGTACTTC; CDR3 protein: CASSAGLGGRETQYF
D gene: NA; clone size: few; CDR3 length: 17; V gene: TRBV11-3; J gene: TRBJ1-1; CDR3 DNA: TGTGCCCCCCCGAGTGGGCACATTAAAATGCTGAACACTGAAGCTTTCTTT; CDR3 protein: CAPPSGHIKMLNTEAFF
D gene: TRBD1; clone size: NA; CDR3 length: 17; V gene: TRBV18; J gene: TRBJ2-2; CDR3 DNA: TGTGCCAGCTCACCCGCCCGACAGGGGGCGGGCACCGGGGAGCTGTTTTTT; CDR3 protein: CASSPARQGAGTGELFF
D gene: TRBD1; clone size: few; CDR3 length: 15; V gene: TRBV6-1; J gene: TRBJ1-3; CDR3 DNA: TGTGCCAGCAGTGAAGGAGGGACAGTAGGAAACACCATATATTTT; CDR3 protein: CASSEGGTVGNTIYF
D gene: NA; clone size: NA; CDR3 length: 15; V gene: TRBV9; J gene: TRBJ2-3; CDR3 DNA: TGTGCCAGCAGCGTAGTTAGCGGCGCCACAGATACGCAGTATTTT; CDR3 protein: CASSVVSGATDTQYF
D gene: NA; clone size: NA; CDR3 length: 15; V gene: TRBV19; J gene: TRBJ2-7; CDR3 DNA: TGTGCCAGTAGTAAAAAGTTTAAACAGGGTTACGAGCAGTACTTC; CDR3 protein: CASSKKFKQGYEQYF
D gene: TRBD1; clone size: NA; CDR3 length: 15; V gene: TRBV9; J gene: TRBJ2-2; CDR3 DNA: TGTGCCAGCAGCCCTAGGACAGGGACTACCGGGGAGCTGTTTTTT; CDR3 protein: CASSPRTGTTGELFF
D gene: TRBD2; clone size: once; CDR3 length: 14; V gene: TRBV10-2; J gene: TRBJ2-1; CDR3 DNA: TGCGCCAGCACTCTAACTAGCGGGGGTTATGAGCAGTTCTTC; CDR3 protein: CASTLTSGGYEQFF
D gene: NA; clone size: NA; CDR3 length: 13; V gene: TRBV6-5; J gene: TRBJ1-1; CDR3 DNA: TGTGCCAGCAGTTACTGGAGGGAGACTGAAGCTTTCTTT; CDR3 protein: CASSYWRETEAFF
D gene: NA; clone size: once; CDR3 length: 15; V gene: TRBV28; J gene: TRBJ1-6; CDR3 DNA: TGTGCCAGCAGTCGCAGACGGAGGAGGAATTCACCCCTCCACTTT; CDR3 protein: CASSRRRRRNSPLHF
D gene: NA; clone size: NA; CDR3 length: 14; V gene: TRBV19; J gene: TRBJ2-6; CDR3 DNA: TGTGCCAGTTCGCCGGTCTCTGGGGCCAACGTCCTGACTTTC; CDR3 protein: CASSPVSGANVLTF
D gene: NA; clone size: NA; CDR3 length: 15; V gene: TRBV23-1; J gene: TRBJ2-5; CDR3 DNA: TGCGCCAGCAGTCAATCCCGGAACCCAGGGGAGACCCAGTACTTC; CDR3 protein: CASSQSRNPGETQYF
D gene: NA; clone size: few; CDR3 length: 17; V gene: TRBV14; J gene: TRBJ1-6; CDR3 DNA: TGTGCCAGCAGCCGACGGACGGGGAGCTCCTATAATTCACCCCTCCACTTT; CDR3 protein: CASSRRTGSSYNSPLHF
D gene: TRBD2; clone size: NA; CDR3 length: 16; V gene: TRBV2; J gene: TRBJ2-3; CDR3 DNA: TGTGCCAGCAGTGAAGCGTTAGCGGGGGGCACAGATACGCAGTATTTT; CDR3 protein: CASSEALAGGTDTQYF
D gene: TRBD2; clone size: NA; CDR3 length: 17; V gene: TRBV24-1; J gene: TRBJ2-1; CDR3 DNA: TGTGCCACCAGTGCCTCCCCTGAGCGGGGAACCAACAATGAGCAGTTCTTC; CDR3 protein: CATSASPERGTNNEQFF
D gene: NA; clone size: NA; CDR3 length: 15; V gene: TRBV14; J gene: TRBJ2-3; CDR3 DNA: TGTGCCAGCAGCTATAGCAGCTCTAGCACAGATACGCAGTATTTT; CDR3 protein: CASSYSSSSTDTQYF
D gene: NA; clone size: NA; CDR3 length: 17; V gene: TRBV3-1/TRBV3-2; J gene: TRBJ1-3; CDR3 DNA: TGTGCCAGCAGCCAAGATTCATCGGGGATGAGGGGAAACACCATATATTTT; CDR3 protein: CASSQDSSGMRGNTIYF
D gene: NA; clone size: few; CDR3 length: 15; V gene: TRBV18; J gene: TRBJ1-1; CDR3 DNA: TGTGCCAGCTCACCACCACTCGCTTTGAACACTGAAGCTTTCTTT; CDR3 protein: CASSPPLALNTEAFF
D gene: NA; clone size: NA; CDR3 length: 13; V gene: TRBV11-3; J gene: TRBJ1-1; CDR3 DNA: TGTGCCAGCAGCTACAGGGACACTCATGAAGCTTTCTTT; CDR3 protein: CASSYRDTHEAFF
D gene: TRBD1; clone size: NA; CDR3 length: 14; V gene: TRBV27; J gene: TRBJ1-3; CDR3 DNA: TGTGCCAGCAGTCCCGACAGGGCTGGAAACACCATATATTTT; CDR3 protein: CASSPDRAGNTIYF
D gene: NA; clone size: NA; CDR3 length: 14; V gene: TRBV24-1; J gene: TRBJ2-1; CDR3 DNA: TGTGCCACCAGTGCCCCCCCCCACTACAATGAGCAGTTCTTC; CDR3 protein: CATSAPPHYNEQFF
D gene: NA; clone size: NA; CDR3 length: 15; V gene: TRBV28; J gene: TRBJ1-3; CDR3 DNA: TGTGCCAGCAGTTCCCAGCGCTTCTCTGGAAACACCATATATTTT; CDR3 protein: CASSSQRFSGNTIYF
D gene: NA; clone size: NA; CDR3 length: 12; V gene: TRBV29-1; J gene: TRBJ2-1; CDR3 DNA: TGCAGCGTTGAAGACACATTATACGAGCAGTTCTTC; CDR3 protein: CSVEDTLYEQFF
D gene: TRBD2; clone size: NA; CDR3 length: 16; V gene: TRBV11-2; J gene: TRBJ2-1; CDR3 DNA: TGTGCCAGCACCCTCCTAGCGGGAGGGCCGGGGAATGAGCAGTTCTTC; CDR3 protein: CASTLLAGGPGNEQFF
D gene: TRBD1; clone size: NA; CDR3 length: 17; V gene: TRBV3-1/TRBV3-2; J gene: TRBJ2-7; CDR3 DNA: TGTGCCAGCAGCCAAGATTTGAGGACAGGGGTTTCCTACGAGCAGTACTTC; CDR3 protein: CASSQDLRTGVSYEQYF
D gene: NA; clone size: NA; CDR3 length: 13; V gene: TRBV28; J gene: TRBJ1-2; CDR3 DNA: TGTGCCAGCAGTCCGGGACAAAACTATGGCTACACCTTC; CDR3 protein: CASSPGQNYGYTF
D gene: TRBD2; clone size: NA; CDR3 length: 14; V gene: TRBV6-5; J gene: TRBJ2-3; CDR3 DNA: TGTGCCAGCAGGGGCGGGGGGGTCACAGATACGCAGTATTTT; CDR3 protein: CASRGGGVTDTQYF
D gene: TRBD1; clone size: NA; CDR3 length: 15; V gene: TRBV6-5; J gene: TRBJ1-2; CDR3 DNA: TGTGCCAGCAGTACTGGGGACAGGGTCCCTTATGGCTACACCTTC; CDR3 protein: CASSTGDRVPYGYTF
D gene: TRBD1; clone size: NA; CDR3 length: 13; V gene: TRBV14; J gene: TRBJ2-7; CDR3 DNA: TGTGCCAGCAGCCAAATGACAGGGGGCGAGCAGTACTTC; CDR3 protein: CASSQMTGGEQYF
D gene: TRBD2; clone size: NA; CDR3 length: 15; V gene: TRBV9; J gene: TRBJ2-3; CDR3 DNA: TGTGCCAGCAGCATGACTAGCGGGGTCACAGATACGCAGTATTTT; CDR3 protein: CASSMTSGVTDTQYF
D gene: NA; clone size: NA; CDR3 length: 16; V gene: TRBV23-1; J gene: TRBJ1-5; CDR3 DNA: TGCGCCAGCAGTCAATCGTCCCCGGGTAAAGATCAGCCCCAGCATTTT; CDR3 protein: CASSQSSPGKDQPQHF
D gene: TRBD1; clone size: NA; CDR3 length: 13; V gene: TRBV6-5; J gene: TRBJ1-2; CDR3 DNA: TGTGCCAGCAGCCCGGGACAGGGGCAGGGCTACACCTTC; CDR3 protein: CASSPGQGQGYTF
D gene: TRBD1; clone size: NA; CDR3 length: 13; V gene: TRBV3-1/TRBV3-2; J gene: TRBJ1-1; CDR3 DNA: TGTGCCAGCAGCCAACTACAGGGGACTGAAGCTTTCTTT; CDR3 protein: CASSQLQGTEAFF
D gene: TRBD1; clone size: NA; CDR3 length: 12; V gene: TRBV12-5; J gene: TRBJ1-1; CDR3 DNA: TGTGCTAGTGGTGGGACAGACACTGAAGCTTTCTTT; CDR3 protein: CASGGTDTEAFF
D gene: TRBD1; clone size: NA; CDR3 length: 16; V gene: TRBV15; J gene: TRBJ2-7; CDR3 DNA: TGTGCCACCAGCGGTGGACAGGGGATAGGGTCCTACGAGCAGTACTTC; CDR3 protein: CATSGGQGIGSYEQYF
D gene: TRBD2; clone size: NA; CDR3 length: 14; V gene: TRBV27; J gene: TRBJ2-1; CDR3 DNA: TGTGCCAGCATGATACTAGCGGGGGACAATGAGCAGTTCTTC; CDR3 protein: CASMILAGDNEQFF
D gene: TRBD2; clone size: NA; CDR3 length: 13; V gene: TRBV29-1; J gene: TRBJ2-1; CDR3 DNA: TGCTGTTCGAGGGTGGCGGGGGGGTCTGAGCAGTTCTTC; CDR3 protein: CCSRVAGGSEQFF
D gene: NA; clone size: NA; CDR3 length: 12; V gene: TRBV12-3/TRBV12-4; J gene: TRBJ2-1; CDR3 DNA: TGTGCCAGCAGTTTCGGGGGTAATGAGCAGTTCTTC; CDR3 protein: CASSFGGNEQFF